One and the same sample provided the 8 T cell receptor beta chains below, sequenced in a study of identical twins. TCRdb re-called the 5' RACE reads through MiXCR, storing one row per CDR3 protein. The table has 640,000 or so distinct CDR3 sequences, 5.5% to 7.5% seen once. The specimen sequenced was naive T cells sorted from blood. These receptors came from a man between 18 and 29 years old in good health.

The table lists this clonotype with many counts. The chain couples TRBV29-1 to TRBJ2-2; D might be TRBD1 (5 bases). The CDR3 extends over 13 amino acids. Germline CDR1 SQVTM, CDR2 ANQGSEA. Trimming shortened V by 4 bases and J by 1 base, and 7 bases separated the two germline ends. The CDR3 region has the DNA TGCAGCGTTGTGACAGAGAACACCGGGGAGCTGTTTTTT. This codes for CSVVTENTGELFF.

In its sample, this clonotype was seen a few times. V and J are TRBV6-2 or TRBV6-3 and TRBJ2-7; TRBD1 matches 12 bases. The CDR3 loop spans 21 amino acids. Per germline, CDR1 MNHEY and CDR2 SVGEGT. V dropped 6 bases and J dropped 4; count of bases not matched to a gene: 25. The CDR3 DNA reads TGTGCCAGCAGCCTCCGTGGCCCGGGACAGGGGGCGGCGGGATGGAATTACGAGCAGTACTTC. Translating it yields CASSLRGPGQGAAGWNYEQYF.

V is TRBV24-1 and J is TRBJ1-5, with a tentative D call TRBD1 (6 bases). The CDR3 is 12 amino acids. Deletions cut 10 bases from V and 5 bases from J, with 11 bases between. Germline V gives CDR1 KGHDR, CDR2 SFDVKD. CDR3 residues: CATSRGDQPQHF. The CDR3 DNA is TGTGCCACTAGCAGGGGAGATCAGCCCCAGCATTTT.

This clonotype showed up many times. The CDR3 DNA is TGTGCTGGCCGGTCCACCGGGGAGCTGTTTTTT. Its protein is CAGRSTGELFF. The V gene is TRBV28, the J gene TRBJ2-2; D not resolved. There are 11 residues in the CDR3. Looked up from germline, CDR1 is MDHEN and CDR2 is SYDVKM.

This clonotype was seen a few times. In DNA form, the CDR3 reads TGTGCCAGCAGTTTGTTGCAGCGGGGGTTCACAGATACGCAGTATTTT. Amino acids: CASSLLQRGFTDTQYF. The rearrangement uses TRBV28 and TRBJ2-3; 8 nucleotides align to TRBD2. Germline V lookup: CDR1 MDHEN, CDR2 SYDVKM. The CDR3 runs to 16 residues. V lost 3 bases to trimming and J lost 2 bases; unmatched junction nucleotides: 7.

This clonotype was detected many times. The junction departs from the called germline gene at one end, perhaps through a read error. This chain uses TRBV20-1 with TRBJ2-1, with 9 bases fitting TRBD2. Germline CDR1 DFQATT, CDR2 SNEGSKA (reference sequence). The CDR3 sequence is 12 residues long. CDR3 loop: CSARFVQREVIF. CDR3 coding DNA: TGCAGTGCTAGATTCGTCCAGCGGGAGGTCATCTTC.

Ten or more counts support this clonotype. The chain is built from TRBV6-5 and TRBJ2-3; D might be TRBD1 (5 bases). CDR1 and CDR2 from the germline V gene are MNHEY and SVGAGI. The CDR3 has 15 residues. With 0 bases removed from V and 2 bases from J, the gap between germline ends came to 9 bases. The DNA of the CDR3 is TGTGCCAGCAGTTACTCAGGGGATCCCACAGATACGCAGTATTTT. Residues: CASSYSGDPTDTQYF.

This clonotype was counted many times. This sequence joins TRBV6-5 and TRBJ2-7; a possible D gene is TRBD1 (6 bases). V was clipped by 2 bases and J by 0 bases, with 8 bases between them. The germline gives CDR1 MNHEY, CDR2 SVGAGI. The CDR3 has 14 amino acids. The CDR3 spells CASSYGTSSYEQYV. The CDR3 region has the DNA TGTGCCAGCAGTTACGGGACAAGCTCCTACGAGCAGTACGTC.